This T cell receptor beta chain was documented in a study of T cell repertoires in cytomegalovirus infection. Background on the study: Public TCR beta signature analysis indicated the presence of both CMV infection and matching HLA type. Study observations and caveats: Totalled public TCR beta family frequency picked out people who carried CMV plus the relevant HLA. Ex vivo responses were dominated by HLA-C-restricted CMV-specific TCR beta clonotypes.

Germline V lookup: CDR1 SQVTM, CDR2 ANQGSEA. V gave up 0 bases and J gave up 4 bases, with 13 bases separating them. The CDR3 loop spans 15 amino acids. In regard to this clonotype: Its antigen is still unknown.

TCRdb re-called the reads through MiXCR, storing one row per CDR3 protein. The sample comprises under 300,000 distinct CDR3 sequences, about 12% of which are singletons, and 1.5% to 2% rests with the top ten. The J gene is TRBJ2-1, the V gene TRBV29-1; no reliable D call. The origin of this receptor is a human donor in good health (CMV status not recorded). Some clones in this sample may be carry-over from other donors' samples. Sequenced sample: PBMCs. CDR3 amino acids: CSVEEYSSFYNEQFF. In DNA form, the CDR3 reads TGCAGCGTTGAAGAATACTCTTCGTTTTACAATGAGCAGTTCTTC.